This entry is about one T cell receptor beta chain. The germline V and J ends were trimmed by 3 bases and 5 bases, with 19 bases remaining between them. The germline V gene encodes CDR1 MDHEN and CDR2 SYDVKM. CDR3 size: 16 residues. Sample-barcoded 5' priming and a J-beta primer mix drove a second PCR of roughly 6 to 12 cycles. Each sample yielded at least 3 million CDR3-containing paired-end reads. A single record per CDR3 protein comes from TCRdb applying MiXCR to the 5' RACE reads. Of roughly 1.6 million distinct CDR3 sequences in the sample, 34% were seen once. This sample is drawn from a study of blood T cells in healthy people across ages. Aged about 6 to 100, donors were systemically healthy Caucasians from Russia.

The receptor was derived from a woman aged 25 to 39 in good health. Sequencing was performed on blood. The gene calls are TRBV28 and TRBJ2-5, with D possibly called TRBD1 or TRBD2 (5 bases each). The CDR3 DNA sequence: TGTGCCAGCAGTTTTTTGGGACGGTCCCGCTCTGAGACCCAGTACTTC. Amino acid sequence: CASSFLGRSRSETQYF.